A selection of T cell receptor beta chains follows, all from one sample in a study of cytomegalovirus exposure and HLA in healthy donors. The method was immunoSEQ multiplex PCR; TCRdb's version includes in-frame clones alone and lacks a portion of them. In the table there are roughly 170,000 clones, about 73% of which are singletons. The specimen sequenced was PBMCs. The origin of the receptors is a woman in her fifties or sixties in good health and CMV-seropositive. CDR3s include the opening cysteine and the closing phenylalanine or tryptophan. A D gene is named only where the DNA matches it firmly. Clone size is not always given. Where it is, it says once, few, many or a class for expanded clones.

NA	TRBV19	TRBJ2-3	TRBD2	TGTGCCACTCTCCCCCGCGGGGGGGCCACAGATACGCAGTATTTT	CATLPRGGATDTQYF
NA	TRBV9	TRBJ1-3	NA	TGTGCCAGCAGCCCCTCCTCTGGAAACACCATATATTTT	CASSPSSGNTIYF
NA	TRBV2	TRBJ1-2	NA	TGTGCCAGCAGTGAACAGCCAGGCTATGGCTACACCTTC	CASSEQPGYGYTF
NA	TRBV5-4	TRBJ2-4	TRBD2	TGTGCCAGCAGCTTGGGTCGGGACTACCCAAACATTCAGTACTTC	CASSLGRDYPNIQYF
NA	TRBV28	TRBJ2-5	NA	TGTGCCAGCAGTTTAGGGCAGGGTGGGACCCAGTACTTC	CASSLGQGGTQYF
once	TRBV6-1	TRBJ2-7	TRBD1	TGTGCCAGCAGTGAAGCGTGGGGACAGGGCCTCTACGAGCAGTACTTC	CASSEAWGQGLYEQYF
once	TRBV25-1	TRBJ2-6	NA	TGTGCCAGCAGTGACAGGGGATATGGGGCCAACGTCCTGACTTTC	CASSDRGYGANVLTF
NA	TRBV6-6	TRBJ1-1	NA	TGTGCCAGCAGCCCATCCATGAACACTGAAGCTTTCTTT	CASSPSMNTEAFF
NA	TRBV6-1	TRBJ2-7	TRBD1	TGTGCCAGCAGAGAGTGGACAGGGACCTCCTACGAGCAGTACTTC	CASREWTGTSYEQYF
few	TRBV19	TRBJ1-2	NA	TGTGCCAGTAGTATTAAGCGGAGGTTGACTAACTATGGCTACACCTTC	CASSIKRRLTNYGYTF
NA	TRBV5-8	TRBJ1-5	NA	TGTGCCAGCAGCTTCGGGGATCAGCCCCAGCATTTT	CASSFGDQPQHF
NA	TRBV5-1	TRBJ2-1	TRBD1	TGCGCCAGCAGCCAGCAGGGGGCCTACAATGAGCAGTTCTTC	CASSQQGAYNEQFF
NA	TRBV19	TRBJ2-2	NA	TGTGCCAGTAGTGCCCCATCGACAAGGGGGACCGGGGAGCTGTTTTTT	CASSAPSTRGTGELFF
NA	TRBV9	TRBJ1-3	NA	TGTGCCAGCAGCGCCCACACCGGAAACACCATATATTTT	CASSAHTGNTIYF
NA	TRBV18	TRBJ1-3	NA	TGTGCCAGCTCACCAAAAACAGACCCTGGAAACACCATATATTTT	CASSPKTDPGNTIYF
NA	TRBV9	TRBJ2-1	TRBD1	TGTGCCAGCAGCGTAGGGACAGGGGTCGGCGATGAGCAGTTCTTC	CASSVGTGVGDEQFF
NA	TRBV10-3	TRBJ1-2	NA	TGTGCCATCGCGAGGTTGTCTAACTATGGCTACACCTTC	CAIARLSNYGYTF
NA	TRBV2	TRBJ2-7	NA	TGTGCCAGCAGTGGGTGGCGGGGATCCTCCTACGAGCAGTACTTC	CASSGWRGSSYEQYF
NA	TRBV7-9	TRBJ2-7	NA	TGTGCCAGCAGCTTGGAGATCGGCGAGCAGTACTTC	CASSLEIGEQYF
NA	TRBV11-2	TRBJ1-5	NA	TGTGCCAGCAGCCGGGGGGGGGCATTTAGCAATCAGCCCCAGCATTTT	CASSRGGAFSNQPQHF
NA	TRBV6-1	TRBJ1-3	NA	TGTGCCAGCAGTGAAACGGTCAGGCAGACTGGAAACACCATATATTTT	CASSETVRQTGNTIYF
few	TRBV7-9	TRBJ1-2	TRBD1	TGTTCCAGCAGCCCCTCCGAGAACAGGGGTGGCGATGGCTACACCTTC	CSSSPSENRGGDGYTF
few	TRBV6-1	TRBJ1-5	TRBD1	TGTGCCAGCAGCCCCCGGGACAGGGGAATGCAGCCCCAGCATTTT	CASSPRDRGMQPQHF
few	TRBV7-3	TRBJ2-3	NA	TGTGCCAGCAGCTTATTGGGGGGGGCATTAGCAGATACGCAGTATTTT	CASSLLGGALADTQYF
NA	TRBV5-4	TRBJ1-1	NA	TGTGCCAGCAGCTTGGAGAAAGGGGGGGGTACTGAAGCTTTCTTT	CASSLEKGGGTEAFF
NA	TRBV7-6	TRBJ2-3	TRBD1	TGTGCCAGCAGCTTTGGACAGGGGTTAGATACGCAGTATTTT	CASSFGQGLDTQYF
NA	TRBV13	TRBJ1-3	NA	TGTGCCAGCAGCCCGGGATTGATGGGTGGAAACACCATATATTTT	CASSPGLMGGNTIYF
NA	TRBV6-1	TRBJ1-2	TRBD1	TGTGCCAGCAGTTTCAGGGGGCAAACTAACTATGGCTACACCTTC	CASSFRGQTNYGYTF
NA	TRBV18	TRBJ1-5	TRBD1	TGTGCCAGCTCAACGGGACAGCTTAGCAATCAGCCCCAGCATTTT	CASSTGQLSNQPQHF
NA	TRBV5-4	TRBJ2-3	NA	TGTGCCAGCACCCCTGGGGGGATTGGAGATACGCAGTATTTT	CASTPGGIGDTQYF
once	TRBV2	TRBJ2-5	TRBD1	TGTGCCAGCAGTGTGGACAGGGGGCGCGCAGAGACCCAGTACTTC	CASSVDRGRAETQYF
medium-sized	TRBV5-5	TRBJ1-3	NA	TGTGCCAGCCACCGCACAGATGGAAACACCATATATTTT	CASHRTDGNTIYF
few	TRBV7-3	TRBJ1-1	NA	TGTGCCAGCAGCTTAATCGGAGCCGGGAACACTGAAGCTTTCTTT	CASSLIGAGNTEAFF
NA	TRBV19	TRBJ2-5	NA	TGTGCCAGTAGTATTTCTCGGGAGACCCAGTACTTC	CASSISRETQYF
NA	TRBV5-1	TRBJ1-4	TRBD1	TGCGCCAGCAGCTTTAATACAGGGGGTGAAAAACTGTTTTTT	CASSFNTGGEKLFF